The sequence of this TCR beta chain was determined in a study of blood T cells in healthy people across ages. Of note for this clonotype: The target antigen is unknown.

Study conclusions and caveats: Investigators treated diversity estimates from one million T cells as underestimates. A strong correlation was found between TCR beta diversity and the percentage of naive T cells.

It was with a sample-barcoded 5' primer and a J-beta primer mix that a second PCR of roughly 6 to 12 cycles was run. Template switching added a 12-random-nucleotide identifier to every cDNA molecule. TCRdb re-analysed the 5' RACE reads in MiXCR, keeping a single row per CDR3 protein. The repertoire has hundreds of thousands of distinct CDR3 sequences, more than 50% of them found once; the top ten carry around 25%. V trimming: 4 bases; J trimming: 8 bases; junction bases outside the gene matches: 12. This CDR3 spans 17 amino acids. Germline CDR1 SGHNT, CDR2 YYREEE (reference sequence). The TCR comes from a man aged 35 to 55 in good health. The sample taken for sequencing was blood. The V gene is TRBV5-4, the J gene TRBJ1-6, with TRBD1 matching 10 bases. The CDR3 nucleotides read TGTGCCAGCAGCCCCGGGACAGGGGCGATTCAGTATTCACCCCTCCACTTT. As protein: CASSPGTGAIQYSPLHF.